This T cell receptor beta chain comes out of a study of T cell repertoires in cytomegalovirus infection. Looking at the study overall: Indicated by public TCR beta signatures were CMV infection and matching HLA type.

TCRdb used MiXCR to reprocess the reads, holding one entry per CDR3 protein. Of about 89,000 distinct CDR3 sequences listed, 25% to 30% are singletons. In the case of this clonotype: What it binds is unknown.

Study-wide findings and caveats: The ex vivo response was dominated by HLA-C-restricted CMV-specific TCR beta clonotypes. Cumulative frequency (of public TCR beta family members) identified carriers of CMV plus the relevant HLA.

The CDR3 has 11 amino acids. V lost 5 bases and J lost 4, with 5 bases in between. CDR1 is LNHDA, CDR2 SQIVND, per germline (reference sequence). This specimen was CD8+ T cells from cultured PBMCs, taken from culture after CMV antigen stimulation. The sequence derives from a human donor in good health (CMV status not recorded). Some clones in this sample may be carry-over from other donors' samples. The chain couples TRBV19 to TRBJ1-2; D call uncertain. The CDR3, as DNA: TGTGCCAGTAGTTGGGGCTATGGCTACACCTTC. Translating gives CASSWGYGYTF.